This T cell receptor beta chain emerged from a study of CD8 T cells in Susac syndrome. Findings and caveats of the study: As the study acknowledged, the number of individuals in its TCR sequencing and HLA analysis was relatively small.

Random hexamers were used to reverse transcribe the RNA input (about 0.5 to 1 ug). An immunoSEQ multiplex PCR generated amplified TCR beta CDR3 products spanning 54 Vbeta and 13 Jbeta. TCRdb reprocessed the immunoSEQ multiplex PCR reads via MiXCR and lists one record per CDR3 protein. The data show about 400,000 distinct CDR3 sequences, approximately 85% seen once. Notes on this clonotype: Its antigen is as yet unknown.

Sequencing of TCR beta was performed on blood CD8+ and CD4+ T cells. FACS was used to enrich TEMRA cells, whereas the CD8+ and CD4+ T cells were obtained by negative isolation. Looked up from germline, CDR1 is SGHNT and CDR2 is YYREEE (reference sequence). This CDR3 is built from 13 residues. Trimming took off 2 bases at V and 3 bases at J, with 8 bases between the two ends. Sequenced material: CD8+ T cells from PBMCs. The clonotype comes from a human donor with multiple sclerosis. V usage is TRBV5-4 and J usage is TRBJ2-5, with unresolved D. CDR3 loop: CASSLPPEETQYF. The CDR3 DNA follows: TGTGCCAGCAGCTTACCACCGGAAGAGACCCAGTACTTC.